The 28 T cell receptor beta chains below all came from one sample that was sequenced in a study of cytomegalovirus exposure and HLA in healthy donors. Vbeta (60) and Jbeta (13) primers were used in the PCR. The protocol was immunoSEQ multiplex PCR, while the TCRdb copy is restricted to in-frame clones and leaves out a portion. Among under 130,000 clones listed, about 80% were seen once. Sequencing input: PBMCs. These receptors were taken from a female donor in good health and CMV-seropositive.

This chain connects TRBV7-9 to TRBJ1-1; possible D gene TRBD1, 6 bases. Germline CDR1 and CDR2: SEHNR and FQNEAQ (reference sequence). Trimming stripped 1 base from V and 11 bases from J, with 20 bases between. CDR3 length: 15 residues. The CDR3 bases are TGTGCCAGCAGCTTAGTGATGGCCTCGGGGGGCCTGGCTTTCTTT. Its protein product is CASSLVMASGGLAFF.

The V gene is TRBV27, the J gene TRBJ1-6; a possible D gene is TRBD1 (6 bases). The CDR3 extends over 14 amino acids. The V and J ends lost 6 bases and 5 bases respectively, with 11 bases between them. Germline V lookup: CDR1 MNHEY, CDR2 SMNVEV (reference sequence). The CDR3 nucleotides read TGTGCCAGCAGCTCTACAGGGAATAATTCACCCCTCCACTTT. This sequence encodes CASSSTGNNSPLHF.

This clone was detected once. CDR3 nucleotides: TGTGCCAGCAGTCCAGGGAATACGAACTATGGCTACACCTTC. Translation: CASSPGNTNYGYTF. This chain uses TRBV6-1 with TRBJ1-2; D is perhaps TRBD1 (5 bases). The CDR3 runs 14 residues. The ends were cut back, 5 bases at V and 2 bases at J, with 12 bases in the middle. Germline V CDR1 and CDR2: MNHNS, SASEGT.

The V and J genes are TRBV27 and TRBJ2-7, with 7 bases fitting TRBD2. V shed 2 bases and J 6 bases; nucleotides not matched to a gene: 7. From germline, CDR1 is MNHEY and CDR2 SMNVEV (reference sequence). This CDR3 is 14 amino acids long. The CDR3 loop reads CASSLGRTSIEQYF. The CDR3, as DNA: TGTGCCAGCAGTTTAGGTAGGACTAGTATCGAGCAGTACTTC.

The rearrangement uses TRBV5-8 and TRBJ1-5; TRBD1 aligns across 7 bases. This CDR3 is 16 amino acids long. Trimming cost V 4 bases and J 3 bases; bases outside gene matches: 10. The germline V gene has CDR1 SGHTS and CDR2 YDEGEE. This CDR3 reads CASSMGQRLNNQPQHF. In nucleotides, the CDR3 is TGTGCCAGCAGCATGGGACAGCGCTTAAACAATCAGCCCCAGCATTTT.

This clone came up a few times. V is TRBV2 and J is TRBJ1-2; D gene ambiguous. This CDR3 is built from 13 residues. Germline-derived CDR1 and CDR2 are SNHLY and FYNNEI. The V end was cut by 3 bases, the J end by 1 base, with 6 bases between. CDR3 residues: CASSEPLNYGYTF. CDR3 coding DNA: TGTGCCAGCAGTGAGCCACTTAACTATGGCTACACCTTC. The whole variable domain, filled in from reference TRBV2 and TRBJ1-2, reads EPEVTQTPSHQVTQMGQEVILRCVPISNHLYFYWYRQILGQKVEFLVSFYNNEISEKSEIFDDQFSVERPDGSNFTLKIRSTKLEDSAMYFCASSEPLNYGYTFGSGTRLTVV.

This clone was picked up one time. The chain joins TRBV7-3 to TRBJ2-2, with TRBD1 matching 8 bases. CDR3 length equals 16 residues. Germline V gene data show CDR1 as SGHTA and CDR2 as FQGTGA. J gave up 5 bases and V 6 bases, and 11 bases lay outside the gene matches. The CDR3 reads CASRSKPGQDTGELFF. The CDR3 nucleotides are TGTGCCAGCAGATCAAAACCGGGACAGGATACCGGGGAGCTGTTTTTT.

Written as DNA, the CDR3 is TGTGCCAGCAGTTATGGGGCCGACAGGAGAAATTCACCCCTCCACTTT. Translated: CASSYGADRRNSPLHF. The V and J genes are TRBV6-5 and TRBJ1-6, with D possibly TRBD1 on 6 matching bases. Between the trimmed V and J ends, which lost 3 bases and 7 bases, there was a span of 16 bases. Germline V lookup: CDR1 MNHEY, CDR2 SVGAGI. There are 16 residues in the CDR3.

V usage is TRBV27 and J usage is TRBJ1-1; a possible D gene is TRBD1 (6 bases). The CDR3 length is 15 residues. V lost 5 bases and J lost 1, with 14 bases in between. Germline lookup yields CDR1 MNHEY and CDR2 SMNVEV (reference sequence). The DNA of the CDR3 is TGTGCCAGCAGTCCCACGACGACAGGGAACACTGAAGCTTTCTTT. It is translated as CASSPTTTGNTEAFF.

The CDR3 is CASSERGSGSSNIQYF. CDR3 in DNA: TGTGCCAGCAGTGAACGTGGGAGCGGATCCTCAAACATTCAGTACTTC. This rearrangement joins TRBV6-1 to TRBJ2-4, with D possibly matching TRBD2 (5 bases). The V end lost 2 bases, the J end lost 6 bases, and 17 bases lay between the germline ends. CDR1 and CDR2 (germline): MNHNS, SASEGT. CDR3 length equals 16 residues.

The V gene is TRBV9, the J gene TRBJ2-7; 9 positions match TRBD1. The CDR3 is 16 amino acids. CDR1 is SGDLS and CDR2 is YYNGEE in the germline V gene. V gave up 4 bases and J gave up 0 bases; unmatched junction bases: 8. In nucleotides, the CDR3 is TGTGCCAGCAGCCTCGGACAGGGGCCGTTCTCCTACGAGCAGTACTTC. Translated: CASSLGQGPFSYEQYF.

This clone was seen just once. The chain uses TRBV7-9 and TRBJ2-2; D is possibly TRBD1 (6 bases). The V gene's germline CDR1 is SEHNR and CDR2 FQNEAQ (reference sequence). The length of the CDR3 is 15 residues. Between the trimmed V and J ends, which lost 8 bases and 5 bases, there was a span of 18 bases. The chain's CDR3 is CASQLGHGKTGELFF. As DNA, the CDR3 is TGTGCCAGCCAGTTGGGACACGGAAAGACCGGGGAGCTGTTTTTT.

The CDR3 region has the DNA TGTGCCAGCAGCTTAGTAGGGGTAGAGACCCAGTACTTC. Its protein is CASSLVGVETQYF. The V and J genes are TRBV7-8 and TRBJ2-5; D may be TRBD1 (5 bases). Germline-derived CDR1 and CDR2 are SGHVS and FQNEAQ. Trimming removed 1 base at V and 4 bases at J, with 7 bases between. The CDR3 has 13 amino acids.

V gene TRBV28 combines with J gene TRBJ1-2; 7 nucleotides align to TRBD1. CDR3 size: 14 residues. Germline CDR1 is MDHEN and CDR2 is SYDVKM. V shed 5 bases, J shed 8 bases, and the junction held 11 bases outside the gene matches. CDR3 sequence reads: CASSVPVGRGGYTF. Here the CDR3 DNA reads TGTGCCAGCAGTGTACCGGTGGGCAGGGGGGGCTACACCTTC.

This rearrangement joins TRBV19 to TRBJ2-2, with 9 bases matching TRBD1. CDR3 length equals 14 residues. The V and J ends lost 6 bases and 1 base, in that order; junction bases with no gene match: 0. In germline, CDR1 is LNHDA, CDR2 SQIVND (reference sequence). The CDR3 protein is CASRDRGNTGELFF. Here the CDR3 DNA reads TGTGCCAGTAGGGACAGGGGGAACACCGGGGAGCTGTTTTTT.

The genes are TRBV6-5 and TRBJ1-2; a possible D gene is TRBD1 (6 bases). CDR1 and CDR2 (germline): MNHEY, SVGAGI. The length of the CDR3 is 15 residues. V was cut by 4 bases and J by 6 bases, with 18 bases left in between. In nucleotides, the CDR3 is TGTGCCAGCAGTTCCTCCGGGGTCAGGGGTCATGGCTACACCTTC. This encodes CASSSSGVRGHGYTF.

This chain connects TRBV19 to TRBJ1-4; 8 positions match TRBD1. V shed 6 bases and J 5 bases; nucleotides not matched to a gene: 8. Germline V CDR1 and CDR2: LNHDA, SQIVND (reference sequence). This CDR3 has 15 residues. As DNA, the CDR3 is TGTGCCAGTAGGGCCCGGACAGGGCAAAATGAAAAACTGTTTTTT. It is translated as CASRARTGQNEKLFF.

The chain couples TRBV5-1 to TRBJ1-2; D possibly corresponds to TRBD1 (6 bases). The V gene's germline CDR1 is SGHRS and CDR2 YFSETQ. V lost 4 bases to trimming and J lost 4 bases, with 17 bases between them. CDR3 length: 15 amino acids. The CDR3 nucleotides are TGCGCCAGCAGCGCGGGGGGGGGCCTTTCCTATGGCTACACCTTC. This translates into CASSAGGGLSYGYTF.

V gene TRBV19 combines with J gene TRBJ1-5, with D unclear. Germline lookup yields CDR1 LNHDA and CDR2 SQIVND (reference sequence). The length of the CDR3 is 15 residues. Trimming shortened V by 4 bases and J by 0 bases, and 10 bases separated the two germline ends. The CDR3 region is CASSTTFGSNQPQHF. In DNA form, the CDR3 reads TGTGCCAGTAGTACAACGTTCGGTAGCAATCAGCCCCAGCATTTT. Combining the CDR3 with reference TRBV19 and TRBJ1-5 gives the whole variable domain DGGITQSPKYLFRKEGQNVTLSCEQNLNHDAMYWYRQDPGQGLRLIYYSQIVNDFQKGDIAEGYSVSREKKESFPLTVTSAQKNPTAFYLCASSTTFGSNQPQHFGDGTRLSIL.

The chain employs TRBV5-4 and TRBJ1-2, with 10 bases identical to TRBD1. Trimming took 2 bases from V and 8 from J; bases not matched to a gene: 6. The CDR3 loop spans 14 amino acids. Germline V gene sequence: CDR1 SGHNT, CDR2 YYREEE (reference sequence). As DNA, the CDR3 is TGTGCCAGCAGCTTCGACAGGGGGCCAGAGGGCTACACCTTC. It yields the protein CASSFDRGPEGYTF.

The chain uses TRBV15 and TRBJ1-1, with 9 nucleotides matching TRBD1. CDR1 and CDR2 (germline): LNHNV, YYDKDF (reference sequence). This CDR3 comprises 16 residues. The ends lost 5 bases at V and 3 bases at J; junction bases unmatched: 10. The CDR3 spells CATSGKDRDRDTEAFF. CDR3 DNA sequence: TGTGCCACCAGCGGTAAAGACCGGGACAGGGACACTGAAGCTTTCTTT.

V is TRBV4-3 and J is TRBJ1-2, with 9 positions matching TRBD1. The CDR3 has 13 residues. Losses at the gene ends were 6 bases for V and 7 bases for J; bases not matched to a gene: 6. Per the germline V gene, CDR1 is LGHNA and CDR2 is YSLEER. The CDR3 loop reads CASSLQGAGGYTF. In DNA form, the CDR3 reads TGCGCCAGCAGTCTACAGGGGGCGGGTGGCTACACCTTC.

The J gene is TRBJ2-1, the V gene TRBV28; TRBD2 agrees at 14 bases. V was pared by 6 bases and J by 3 bases, with 4 bases of the junction left unmatched. Germline V gene lookup returns CDR1 MDHEN and CDR2 SYDVKM. The CDR3 spans 16 residues. CDR3 sequence: CASSGLAGGFYNEQFF. The CDR3 DNA reads TGTGCCAGCAGCGGACTAGCGGGAGGTTTCTACAATGAGCAGTTCTTC.

V is TRBV10-3 and J is TRBJ1-1; tentatively, D is TRBD1 (6 bases). CDR3 length: 17 amino acids. Per the germline V gene, CDR1 is ENHRY and CDR2 is SYGVKD. V dropped 0 bases and J dropped 1 base, with 15 bases sitting between them. The CDR3 nucleotides are TGTGCCATCAGTGAGTCAACTACAGGGATCACGAACACTGAAGCTTTCTTT. Protein product: CAISESTTGITNTEAFF.

A remark on this clone: Within the sample, other DNA sequences also encode this same CDR3. This CDR3 is CASSVVAGPYNEQFF. The CDR3 coding sequence is TGTGCCAGCAGCGTAGTGGCGGGTCCTTACAATGAGCAGTTCTTC. This rearrangement joins TRBV9 to TRBJ2-1; possible D gene TRBD2, 5 bases. V lost 0 bases to trimming and J lost 4 bases, with 11 bases between them. The CDR3 runs to 15 residues. Germline V gene lookup returns CDR1 SGDLS and CDR2 YYNGEE.

This chain links TRBV5-6 with TRBJ2-7; possible D gene TRBD1, 5 bases. V was shortened by 0 bases and J by 1 base, with 8 bases between the two germline ends. The germline V gene has CDR1 SGHDT and CDR2 YYEEEE. This CDR3 comprises 14 residues. The CDR3 protein is CASSLAGASYEQYF. The DNA for the CDR3 is TGTGCCAGCAGCTTGGCTGGGGCGTCCTACGAGCAGTACTTC.

A single count supports this clone. DNA of the CDR3: TGTGCCTGGAGTGGACAGGGTATTTCACCCCTCCACTTT. This encodes CAWSGQGISPLHF. This rearrangement joins TRBV30 to TRBJ1-6, with TRBD1 identical over 7 bases. CDR1 and CDR2 from the germline V gene are GTSNPN and SVGIG (reference sequence). This CDR3 is built from 13 residues. V lost 1 base, J lost 9 bases, and 3 bases stayed unmatched.

The rearrangement joins TRBV7-8 to TRBJ1-3; D is uncertain. The CDR3 sequence is 17 residues long. CDR1 is SGHVS, CDR2 FQNEAQ, per germline. V lost 0 bases, J lost 0 bases, and 12 bases lay in between. CDR3: CASSLASGTYSGNTIYF. In nucleotides, the CDR3 is TGTGCCAGCAGCTTAGCGTCAGGCACCTACTCTGGAAACACCATATATTTT.